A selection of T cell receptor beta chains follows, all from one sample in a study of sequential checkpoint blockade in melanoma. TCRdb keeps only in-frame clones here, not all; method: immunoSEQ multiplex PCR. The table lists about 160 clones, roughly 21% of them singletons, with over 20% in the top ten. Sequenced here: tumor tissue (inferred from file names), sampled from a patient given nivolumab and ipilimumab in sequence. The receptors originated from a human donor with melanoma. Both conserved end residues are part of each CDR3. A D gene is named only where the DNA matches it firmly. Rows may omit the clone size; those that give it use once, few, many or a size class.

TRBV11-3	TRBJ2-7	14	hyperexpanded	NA	TGTGCCAGCAGCCCGCGACACAAGTCCTACGAGCAGTACTTC	CASSPRHKSYEQYF
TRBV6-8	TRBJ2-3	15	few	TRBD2	TGTGCCAGCAGTGACATTGCGGGAGTGGTTGATACGCAGTATTTT	CASSDIAGVVDTQYF
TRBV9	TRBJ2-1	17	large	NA	TGTGCCAGCAGTGCTAATTCCGGAGTTGGCACCTACAATGAGCAGTTCTTC	CASSANSGVGTYNEQFF
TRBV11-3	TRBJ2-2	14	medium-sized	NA	TGTGCCAGCAGCTTACAACAAAACACCGGGGAGCTGTTTTTT	CASSLQQNTGELFF
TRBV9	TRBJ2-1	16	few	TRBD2	TGTGCCAGCAGCTCTAGACAAGCGGGAGTCCACAATGAGCAGTTCTTC	CASSSRQAGVHNEQFF
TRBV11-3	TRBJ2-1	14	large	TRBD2	TGTGCCAGCAGCTTGGAGTCGCGGGGGACGGAGCAGTTCTTC	CASSLESRGTEQFF
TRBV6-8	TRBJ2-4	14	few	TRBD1	TGTGCCAGCAGTAGAGACAGGGGGAGAGACATTCAGTACTTC	CASSRDRGRDIQYF
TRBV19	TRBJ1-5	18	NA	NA	TGTGCCAGTAGTACCCAGAATAGGGTAGGGGTTAGCAATCAGCCCCAGCATTTT	CASSTQNRVGVSNQPQHF
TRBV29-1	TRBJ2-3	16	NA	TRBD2	TGCAGCGCTGGAGGACTAGCGGGGACGATGACAGATACGCAGTATTTT	CSAGGLAGTMTDTQYF
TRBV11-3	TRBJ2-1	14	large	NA	TGTGCCAGCAGCGGGCGGACAGTTTCCAATGAGCAGTTCTTC	CASSGRTVSNEQFF
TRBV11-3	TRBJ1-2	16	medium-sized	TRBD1	TGTGCCAGCAGCCCAATGGGCGTGGCAGGGGGCCATGGCTACACCTTC	CASSPMGVAGGHGYTF
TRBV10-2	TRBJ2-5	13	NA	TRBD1	TGCGCCAGCAGCGGGACAGGGAGAGAGACCCAGTACTTC	CASSGTGRETQYF
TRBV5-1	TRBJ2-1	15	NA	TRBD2	TGCGCCAGCAGCTGGACTAGCGGGGGTAGTGGTGAGCAGTTCTTC	CASSWTSGGSGEQFF
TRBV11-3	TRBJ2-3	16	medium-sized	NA	TGTGCCAGCAGCTTACTCGGGGCCGGGGCCACAGATACGCAGTATTTT	CASSLLGAGATDTQYF
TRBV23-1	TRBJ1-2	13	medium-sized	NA	TGCGCCAGCAGGGACGGGGGTGAATATGGCTACACCTTC	CASRDGGEYGYTF
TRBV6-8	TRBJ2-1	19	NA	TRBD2	TGTGCCAGCAGTTACCGGGGACTAGCGGGAGGGCCTAGGAACAATGAGCAGTTCTTC	CASSYRGLAGGPRNNEQFF
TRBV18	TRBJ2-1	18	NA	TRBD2	TGTGCCAGCTCACCACAGGCTAGCGGGAGGGCCTCCGTCAATGAGCAGTTCTTC	CASSPQASGRASVNEQFF
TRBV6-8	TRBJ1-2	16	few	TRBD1	TGTGCCAGCAGTCCGGTACCGGGACAGCCTTCGAACGGCTACACCTTC	CASSPVPGQPSNGYTF
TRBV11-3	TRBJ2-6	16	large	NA	TGTGCCAGCAGCTTGGGCCGGGGAGCCGGGGCCAACGTCCTGACTTTC	CASSLGRGAGANVLTF
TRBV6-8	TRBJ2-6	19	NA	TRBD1	TGTGCCAGCAGTACAATTAACAGGGGATACTACCCTGGGGCCAACGTCCTGACTTTC	CASSTINRGYYPGANVLTF
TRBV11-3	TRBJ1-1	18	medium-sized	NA	TGTGCCAGCAGCTTATATTGCCCCCTTGGGGGGGAGGACACTGAAGCTTTCTTT	CASSLYCPLGGEDTEAFF
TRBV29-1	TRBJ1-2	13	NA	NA	TGCAGCGTTGACCAGGGTGGGTACTATGGCTACACCTTC	CSVDQGGYYGYTF
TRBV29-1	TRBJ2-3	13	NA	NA	TGCAGCGCCGGAGCGTACAGCACAGATACGCAGTATTTT	CSAGAYSTDTQYF
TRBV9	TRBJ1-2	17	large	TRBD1	TGTGCCAGCAGCGTAGATCCACAGGGGCGATTGGGCTATGGCTACACCTTC	CASSVDPQGRLGYGYTF
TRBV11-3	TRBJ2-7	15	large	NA	TGTGCCAGCAGCTCAGGGGCCTCAAAACCCTACGAGCAGTACTTC	CASSSGASKPYEQYF
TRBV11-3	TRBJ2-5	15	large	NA	TGTGCCAGCACCACCCCATTCGGACTGGCGGCGACCCAGTACTTC	CASTTPFGLAATQYF
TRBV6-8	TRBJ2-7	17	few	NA	TGTGCCAGCAGTTACGCCATGGGGGGGGGACAAGTCTACGAGCAGTACTTC	CASSYAMGGGQVYEQYF
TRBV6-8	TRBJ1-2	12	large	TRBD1	TGTGCCAGCACCCGACAGGGTTATGGCTACACCTTC	CASTRQGYGYTF
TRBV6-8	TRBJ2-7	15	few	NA	TGTGCCAGCAGACCACAGGGTTATGGGGCCTACGAGCAGTACTTC	CASRPQGYGAYEQYF
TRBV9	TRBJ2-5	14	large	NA	TGTGCCAGCAGTGGGACCCAGTACCAAGAGACCCAGTACTTC	CASSGTQYQETQYF
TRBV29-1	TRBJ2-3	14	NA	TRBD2	TGCAGCGTGAAGCGGGGGGGGATCACAGATACGCAGTATTTT	CSVKRGGITDTQYF
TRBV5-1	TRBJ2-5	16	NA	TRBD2	TGCGCCAGCAGCTTAGGGACTAGCGGGGGACAAGAGACCCAGTACTTC	CASSLGTSGGQETQYF
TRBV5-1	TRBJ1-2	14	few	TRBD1	TGCGCCAGCAGCTTGGGACAGGGGAGCTATGGCTACACCTTC	CASSLGQGSYGYTF
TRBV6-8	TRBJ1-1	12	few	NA	TGTGCCAGCAGTTACCGGGATAACGACGCTTTCTTT	CASSYRDNDAFF